This note documents a single TCR beta chain sequence. Its antigen remains unknown. The data stem from a study of cytomegalovirus exposure and HLA in healthy donors. General observations from the study: With high specificity and sensitivity, the classifier reportedly diagnosed cytomegalovirus status. Researchers catalogued under 200 TCR beta chains as cytomegalovirus-associated. Rare sequences made up most TCRs, while some public TCRs were found in many donors.

Repertoires were generated with immunoSEQ multiplex PCR, while TCRdb's copy carries only in-frame clones and drops some. This sample has 250,000 to 350,000 clones, with 80% to 90% found just once. CDR3 length: 12 amino acids. Trimming left V 6 bases short and J 7 bases short, with 12 bases between. Germline loops: CDR1 PRHDT, CDR2 FYEKMQ (reference sequence). This TCR was sampled from a woman between 18 and 29 years old in good health and CMV-seronegative. The chain links TRBV13 to TRBJ1-1; D may be TRBD1 (5 bases). Sequencing input: PBMCs. The CDR3 here is CASRHRLLEAFF. DNA for the CDR3: TGTGCCAGCAGACACAGGTTACTTGAAGCTTTCTTT.